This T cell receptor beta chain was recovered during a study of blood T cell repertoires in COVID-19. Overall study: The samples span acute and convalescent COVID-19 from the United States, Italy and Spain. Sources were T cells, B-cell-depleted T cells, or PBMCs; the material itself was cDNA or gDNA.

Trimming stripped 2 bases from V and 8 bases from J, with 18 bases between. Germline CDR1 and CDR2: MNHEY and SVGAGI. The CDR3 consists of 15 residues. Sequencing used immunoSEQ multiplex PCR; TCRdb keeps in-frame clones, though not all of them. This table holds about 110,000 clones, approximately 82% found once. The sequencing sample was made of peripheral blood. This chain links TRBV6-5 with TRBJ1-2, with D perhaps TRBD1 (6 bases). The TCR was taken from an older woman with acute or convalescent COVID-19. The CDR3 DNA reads TGTGCCAGCAGTTACGCCAAACAGGGAATAGGCGGCTACACCTTC. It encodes CASSYAKQGIGGYTF.